These 12 T cell receptor beta chains originate from one sample sequenced in a study of T cells after yellow fever vaccination. One entry per CDR3 protein results from TCRdb running MiXCR on the 5' RACE reads. The sample yields a few hundred thousand distinct CDR3 sequences, around 6.8% seen once. The source material was PBMCs, sampled approximately 47 days after the first yellow fever vaccination. These receptors were taken from a man aged 18 to 30 who received the YFV17D yellow fever vaccine.

This clonotype was recorded many times. The chain carries TRBV27 and TRBJ2-2; D remains ambiguous. Trimming took off 3 bases at V and 7 bases at J, with 6 bases between the two ends. The CDR3 sequence is 12 residues long. CDR1 is MNHEY and CDR2 is SMNVEV in the germline V gene (reference sequence). CDR3 bases: TGTGCCAGCAGTTTGGCCGGCGGGGAGCTGTTTTTT. It codes for CASSLAGGELFF.

The chain's CDR3 is CSAQTTGGGRGTDTQYF. CDR3 nucleotides: TGCAGTGCTCAAACGACGGGGGGGGGCCGGGGCACAGATACGCAGTATTTT. This rearrangement joins TRBV20-1 to TRBJ2-3, with 8 positions matching TRBD2. The CDR3 has 17 amino acids. Germline CDR1 and CDR2: DFQATT and SNEGSKA (reference sequence). After removal of 5 bases from V and 1 base from J, the junction contained 14 bases not matched to a gene.

This clonotype was detected many times. This CDR3 is CASSVFGSGGELFF. The CDR3, as DNA: TGTGCCAGCAGCGTATTTGGTTCCGGCGGGGAGCTGTTTTTT. The chain combines TRBV9 with TRBJ2-2; D gene ambiguous. Germline loops: CDR1 SGDLS, CDR2 YYNGEE. The CDR3 covers 14 residues. V lost 1 base and J 7 bases, leaving 11 bases between the germline ends. Looking up the rest from reference TRBV9 and TRBJ2-2 gives the full variable domain: DSGVTQTPKHLITATGQRVTLRCSPRSGDLSVYWYQQSLDQGLQFLIQYYNGEERAKGNILERFSAQQFPDLHSELNLSSLELGDSALYFCASSVFGSGGELFFGEGSRLTVL.

The chain combines TRBV4-3 with TRBJ1-6; D may be TRBD1 (6 bases). The germline CDR1 and CDR2 sequences are LGHNA and YSLEER. V was trimmed by 3 bases and J by 7 bases, leaving 16 bases between them. CDR3 length: 16 residues. The CDR3 region has the DNA TGCGCCAGCAGCCAGTCCGGGGGGCAAATAAATTCACCCCTCCACTTT. This translates into CASSQSGGQINSPLHF.

This clonotype came up a few times. The genes are TRBV29-1 and TRBJ2-1, with unresolved D. The CDR3 is made up of 12 amino acids. CDR1 and CDR2 (germline): SQVTM, ANQGSEA. V shed 3 bases and J shed 3 bases, with 6 bases lying between them. The chain's CDR3 is CSVEPNYNEQFF. The CDR3 DNA sequence: TGCAGCGTTGAGCCCAACTACAATGAGCAGTTCTTC.

A few counts support this clonotype. The J gene is TRBJ2-7, the V gene TRBV6-5, with TRBD1 matching over 8 bases. The CDR3 consists of 13 residues. V was clipped by 4 bases and J by 3 bases; unmatched bases: 2. CDR1 and CDR2 (germline): MNHEY, SVGAGI. CDR3 nucleotide sequence: TGTGCCAGCAGTTGGGACAGGAACTACGAGCAGTACTTC. This translates into CASSWDRNYEQYF.

This sequence joins TRBV27 and TRBJ2-3; tentative D call: TRBD2 (6 bases). The ends were cut back, 0 bases at V and 14 bases at J, with 18 bases in the middle. CDR1 is MNHEY, CDR2 SMNVEV, per germline (reference sequence). The CDR3 loop spans 14 amino acids. The DNA of the CDR3 is TGTGCCAGCAGTTTATCCGGCGGGGTAGCTTTGGTGTATTTT. This codes for CASSLSGGVALVYF.

The V gene is TRBV20-1, the J gene TRBJ2-1, with D maybe TRBD2 (6 bases). The germline V and J ends were trimmed by 3 bases and 5 bases, with 14 bases remaining between them. CDR1 and CDR2 from the germline V gene are DFQATT and SNEGSKA (reference sequence). The CDR3 is made up of 14 amino acids. CDR3 sequence (DNA): TGCAGTGCTAGGAAGTCTAGCGAAAACAATGAGCAGTTCTTC. Amino acid sequence: CSARKSSENNEQFF.

This clonotype was counted a few times. The V and J genes are TRBV14 and TRBJ1-2; D is perhaps TRBD1 (5 bases). Germline CDR1 and CDR2: SGHDN and FVKESK. The V end was cut by 5 bases, the J end by 2 bases, with 15 bases between. This CDR3 is built from 15 residues. The CDR3 nucleotides are TGTGCCAGCAGCGTGGGACCTCGTCAAAACTATGGCTACACCTTC. It yields the protein CASSVGPRQNYGYTF.

The chain has TRBV7-2 and TRBJ1-2, with 7 bases matching TRBD1. Trimming took 5 bases from V and 7 from J; bases not matched to a gene: 10. Germline loops: CDR1 SGHTA, CDR2 FQGNSA. This CDR3 spans 14 amino acids. This CDR3 reads CASSQVSTGVGYTF. CDR3 in DNA: TGTGCCAGCAGCCAGGTATCAACAGGGGTTGGCTACACCTTC.

The table lists this clonotype with a few counts. This rearrangement joins TRBV5-6 to TRBJ2-5; D gene unclear. Germline V CDR1 and CDR2: SGHDT, YYEEEE. V dropped 4 bases and J dropped 4 bases, with 11 bases sitting between them. The CDR3 has 13 amino acids. The chain's CDR3 is CASSDGQRETQYF. In nucleotides, the CDR3 is TGTGCCAGCAGCGACGGGCAACGAGAGACCCAGTACTTC.

This clonotype turned up a few times. The V and J genes are TRBV7-3 and TRBJ1-5; 7 bases align to TRBD1. Per germline, CDR1 SGHTA and CDR2 FQGTGA. The trim removed 5 bases at V and 7 bases at J, leaving 8 bases unmatched. The CDR3 runs to 14 residues. CDR3 in amino acids: CASSRRGGDQPQHF. In DNA form, the CDR3 reads TGTGCCAGCAGCCGGAGAGGGGGCGACCAGCCCCAGCATTTT.